This entry describes one T cell receptor (beta chain). Its specificity is not known. V dropped 1 base and J dropped 9 bases, with 10 bases sitting between them. The germline gives CDR1 SGHTA, CDR2 FQGTGA. CDR3 length: 13 amino acids. The sample comes from a study of cytomegalovirus exposure and HLA in healthy donors. For the study at large: Roughly 80 million unique TCRs from HLA-typed donors made up an early data release. Findings of the study overall: The productive fraction for most TCR beta V segments was about 90% or about 30% in an earlier analysis. Diagnosis of cytomegalovirus status made by the classifier reportedly showed high specificity and sensitivity.

PCR used 60 Vbeta primers and 13 Jbeta primers. Under the authors' procedure: Unique TCR beta chains totaled some 81 million in a later count, with roughly 11 million of them shared. Libraries were prepared by immunoSEQ multiplex PCR; TCRdb keeps only in-frame clonotypes and omits some of them. That table supplies the V and J calls and clone size; D and trimming were determined from the DNA. The table includes over 90,000 clones, around 72% detected once. Sequencing was carried out using PBMCs. V is TRBV7-3 and J is TRBJ1-5; the D gene is possibly TRBD1 (5 bases). The sequence derives from a man aged 35 to 55 in good health and CMV-seronegative. The CDR3 spells CASSLRRGTPQHF. The CDR3 DNA reads TGTGCCAGCAGCTTAAGGAGGGGTACGCCCCAGCATTTT.